This T cell receptor (beta chain) came from a study of blood T cell repertoires in COVID-19. Sequencing used immunoSEQ multiplex PCR; TCRdb keeps in-frame clones, though not all of them. The sample has some 59,000 clones; about 80% are singletons. The CDR3 is 20 residues long. Trimming cost V 0 bases and J 6 bases; bases outside gene matches: 21. Germline V gives CDR1 MGHRA, CDR2 YSYEKL. The receptor was derived from a man in his thirties or forties with COVID-19, enrolled during active disease. The chain combines TRBV4-1 with TRBJ2-7, with TRBD2 matching over 9 bases. The sample consisted of peripheral blood. CDR3 in amino acids: CASSQDPHSGSHPTRTEQYF. In DNA, the CDR3 is TGCGCCAGCAGCCAAGATCCCCATAGCGGGAGCCACCCCACGAGAACCGAGCAGTACTTC.